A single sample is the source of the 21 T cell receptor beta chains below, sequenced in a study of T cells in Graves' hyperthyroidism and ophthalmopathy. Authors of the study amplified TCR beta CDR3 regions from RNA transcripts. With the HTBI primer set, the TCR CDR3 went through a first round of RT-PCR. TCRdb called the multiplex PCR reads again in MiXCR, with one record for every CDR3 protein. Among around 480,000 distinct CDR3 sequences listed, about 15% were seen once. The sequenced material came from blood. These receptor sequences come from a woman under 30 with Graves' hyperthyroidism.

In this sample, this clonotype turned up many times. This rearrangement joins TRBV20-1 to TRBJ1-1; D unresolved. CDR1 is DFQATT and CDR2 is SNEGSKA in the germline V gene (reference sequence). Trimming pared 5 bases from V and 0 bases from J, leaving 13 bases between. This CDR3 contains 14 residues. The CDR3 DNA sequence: TGCAGTGCTGAGTGGCTCAGTGTGAACACTGAAGCTTTCTTT. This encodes CSAEWLSVNTEAFF.

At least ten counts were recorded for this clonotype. CDR3 nucleotides: TGTGCCAGCAGCTCCTACGGGGATTTCACAGATACGCAGTATTTT. Its protein product is CASSSYGDFTDTQYF. The rearrangement joins TRBV5-6 to TRBJ2-3; weak D call: TRBD2 (5 bases). Germline-derived CDR1 and CDR2 are SGHDT and YYEEEE. The CDR3 runs to 15 residues. V lost 3 bases to trimming and J lost 2 bases, with 13 bases between them.

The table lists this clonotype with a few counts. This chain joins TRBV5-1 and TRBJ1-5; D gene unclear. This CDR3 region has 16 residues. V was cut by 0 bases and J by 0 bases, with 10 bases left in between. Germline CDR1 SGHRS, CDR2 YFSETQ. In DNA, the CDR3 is TGCGCCAGCAGCTTGGAAACAAGAGATAGCAATCAGCCCCAGCATTTT. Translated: CASSLETRDSNQPQHF.

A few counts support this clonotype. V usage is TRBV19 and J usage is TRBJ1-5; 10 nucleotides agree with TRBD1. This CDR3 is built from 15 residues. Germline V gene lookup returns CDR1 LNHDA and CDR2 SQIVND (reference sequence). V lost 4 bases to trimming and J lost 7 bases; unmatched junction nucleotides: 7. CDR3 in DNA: TGTGCCAGTAGTACAAGACAGGGGGCGCGGCAGCCCCAGCATTTT. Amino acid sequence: CASSTRQGARQPQHF.

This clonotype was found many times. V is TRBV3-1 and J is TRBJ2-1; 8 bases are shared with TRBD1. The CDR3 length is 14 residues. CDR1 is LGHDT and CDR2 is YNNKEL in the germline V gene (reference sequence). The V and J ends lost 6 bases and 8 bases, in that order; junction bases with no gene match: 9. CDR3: CASRTMTGADEQFF. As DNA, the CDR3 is TGTGCCAGCAGAACAATGACAGGGGCCGATGAGCAGTTCTTC.

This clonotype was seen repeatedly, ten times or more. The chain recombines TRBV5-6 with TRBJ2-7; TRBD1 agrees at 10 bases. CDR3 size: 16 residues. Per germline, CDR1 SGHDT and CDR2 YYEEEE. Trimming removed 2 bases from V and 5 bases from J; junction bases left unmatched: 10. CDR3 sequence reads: CASSLGLRDRGNEQYF. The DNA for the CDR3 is TGTGCCAGCAGCTTAGGACTCCGGGACAGGGGAAACGAGCAGTACTTC. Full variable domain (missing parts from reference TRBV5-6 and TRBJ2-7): DAGVTQSPTHLIKTRGQQVTLRCSPKSGHDTVSWYQQALGQGPQFIFQYYEEEERQRGNFPDRFSGHQFPNYSSELNVNALLLGDSALYLCASSLGLRDRGNEQYFGPGTRLTVT.

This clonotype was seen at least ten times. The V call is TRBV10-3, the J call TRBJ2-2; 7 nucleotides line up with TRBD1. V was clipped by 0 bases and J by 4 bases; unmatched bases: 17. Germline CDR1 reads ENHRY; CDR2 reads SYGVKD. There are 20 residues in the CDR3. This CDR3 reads CAISESSPAEGGRFTGELFF. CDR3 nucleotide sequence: TGTGCCATCAGTGAGTCGAGTCCGGCCGAAGGGGGCCGATTCACCGGGGAGCTGTTTTTT.

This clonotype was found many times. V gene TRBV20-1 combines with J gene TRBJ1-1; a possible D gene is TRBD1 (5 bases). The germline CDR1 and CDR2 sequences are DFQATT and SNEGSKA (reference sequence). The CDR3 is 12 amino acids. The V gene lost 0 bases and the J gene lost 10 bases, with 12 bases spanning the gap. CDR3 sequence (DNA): TGCAGTGCTAGAGATCGGAGGCAGGGAGCTTTCTTT. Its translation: CSARDRRQGAFF.

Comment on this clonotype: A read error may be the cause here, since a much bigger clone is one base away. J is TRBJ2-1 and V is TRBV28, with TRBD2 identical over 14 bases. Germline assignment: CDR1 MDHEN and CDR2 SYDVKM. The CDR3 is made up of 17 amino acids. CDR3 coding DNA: TGTGCCAGCAGCAGTGGACCGGGACTAGCGGGAGAGGCTGAGCAGTCCTTC. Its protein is CASSSGPGLAGEAEQSF.

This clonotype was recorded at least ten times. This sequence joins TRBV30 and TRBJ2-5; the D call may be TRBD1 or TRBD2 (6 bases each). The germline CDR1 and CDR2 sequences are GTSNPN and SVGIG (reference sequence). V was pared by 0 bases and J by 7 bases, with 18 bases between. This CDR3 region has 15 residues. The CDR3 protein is CAWSVRSGGWGTQYF. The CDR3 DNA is TGTGCCTGGAGTGTACGTTCCGGGGGCTGGGGGACCCAGTACTTC.

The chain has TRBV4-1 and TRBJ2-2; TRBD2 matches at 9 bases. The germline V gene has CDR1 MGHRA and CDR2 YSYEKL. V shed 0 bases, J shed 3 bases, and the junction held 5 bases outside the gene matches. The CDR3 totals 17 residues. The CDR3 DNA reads TGCGCCAGCAGCCAAGAGTTTAGCGGGAGTTACACCGGGGAGCTGTTTTTT. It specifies CASSQEFSGSYTGELFF.

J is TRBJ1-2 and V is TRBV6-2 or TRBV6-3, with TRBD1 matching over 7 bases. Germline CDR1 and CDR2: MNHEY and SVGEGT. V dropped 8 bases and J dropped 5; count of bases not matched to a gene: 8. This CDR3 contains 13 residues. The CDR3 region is CASGRQGGYGYTF. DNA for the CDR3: TGTGCCAGCGGAAGACAGGGTGGATATGGCTACACCTTC.

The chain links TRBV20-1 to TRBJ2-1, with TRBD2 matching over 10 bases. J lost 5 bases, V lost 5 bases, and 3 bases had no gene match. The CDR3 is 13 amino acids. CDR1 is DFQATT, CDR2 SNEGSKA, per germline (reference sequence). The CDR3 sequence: CSAATSGDNEQFF. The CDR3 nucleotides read TGCAGTGCTGCTACTAGCGGGGACAATGAGCAGTTCTTC.

CDR3 region: CASSLTGGAEQYF. Written as DNA, the CDR3 is TGTGCCAGCAGCTTAACTGGAGGGGCCGAGCAGTACTTC. This chain links TRBV7-6 with TRBJ2-7; tentatively, D is TRBD2 (6 bases). This CDR3 has 13 residues. Between the trimmed V and J ends, which lost 2 bases and 6 bases, there was a span of 11 bases. Germline V gives CDR1 SGHVS, CDR2 FNYEAQ.

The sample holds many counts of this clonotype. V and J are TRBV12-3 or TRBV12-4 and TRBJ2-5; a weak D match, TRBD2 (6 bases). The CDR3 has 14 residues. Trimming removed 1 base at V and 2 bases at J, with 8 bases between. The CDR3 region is CASSLGAGQETQYF. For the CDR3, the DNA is TGTGCCAGCAGTTTAGGTGCGGGGCAAGAGACCCAGTACTTC.

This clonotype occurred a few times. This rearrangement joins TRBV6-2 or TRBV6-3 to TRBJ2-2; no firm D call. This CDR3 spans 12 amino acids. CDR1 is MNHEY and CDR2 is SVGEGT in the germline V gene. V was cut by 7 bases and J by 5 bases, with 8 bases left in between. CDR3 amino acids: CASTHTTGELFF. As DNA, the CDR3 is TGTGCCAGCACACACACAACCGGGGAGCTGTTTTTT.

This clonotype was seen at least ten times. CDR3 in amino acids: CASSPFGIYEQYF. CDR3 nucleotides: TGTGCCAGCAGCCCCTTCGGTATATACGAGCAGTACTTC. This rearrangement joins TRBV3-1 to TRBJ2-7; D remains unclear. Germline-derived CDR1 and CDR2 are LGHDT and YNNKEL (reference sequence). The CDR3 has 13 amino acids. V lost 4 bases and J lost 4, with 11 bases in between.

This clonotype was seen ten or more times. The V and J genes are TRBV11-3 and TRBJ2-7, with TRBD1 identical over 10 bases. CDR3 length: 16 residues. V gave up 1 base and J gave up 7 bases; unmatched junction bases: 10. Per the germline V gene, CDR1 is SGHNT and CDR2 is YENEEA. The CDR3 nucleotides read TGTGCCAGCAGCTTAGGGGTCCCGGGACAGGGGAAAGAGCAGTACTTC. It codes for CASSLGVPGQGKEQYF.

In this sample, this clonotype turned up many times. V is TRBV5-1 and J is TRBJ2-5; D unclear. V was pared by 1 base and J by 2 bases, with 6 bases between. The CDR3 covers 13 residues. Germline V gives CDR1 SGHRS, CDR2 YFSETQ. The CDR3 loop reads CASSLTAQETQYF. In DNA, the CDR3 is TGCGCCAGCAGCTTGACAGCACAAGAGACCCAGTACTTC.

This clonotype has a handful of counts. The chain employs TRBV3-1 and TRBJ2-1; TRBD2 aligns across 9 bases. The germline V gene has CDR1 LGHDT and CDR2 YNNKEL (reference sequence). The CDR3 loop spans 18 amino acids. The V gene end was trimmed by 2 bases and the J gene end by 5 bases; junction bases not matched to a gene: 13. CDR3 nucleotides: TGTGCCAGCAGCCAATGGAGCGGGAGGCCCCTTAAGGACAATGAGCAGTTCTTC. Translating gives CASSQWSGRPLKDNEQFF.

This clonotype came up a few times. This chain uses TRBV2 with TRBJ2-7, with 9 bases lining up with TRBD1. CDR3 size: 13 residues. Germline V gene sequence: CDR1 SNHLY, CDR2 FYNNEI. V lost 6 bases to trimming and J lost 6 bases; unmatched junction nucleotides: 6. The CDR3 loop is CASRRDREGEQYV. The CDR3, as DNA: TGTGCCAGCAGGCGGGACAGGGAGGGCGAGCAGTACGTC.